The 25 T cell receptor beta chains reported below all come from one sample, sequenced in a study of identifying expanded T cells in peripheral blood (dated by TCRdb to between 2018 and 2021). Receptor amplification or capture employed the immunoSEQ multiplex PCR assay. Here the immuneACCESS table is served through TCRdb, limited to in-frame sequences with V and J called. Missing clones are a known gap in these copies; in checked studies unresolved V genes cover under half, and the rest lacks a known reason. In this sample the table shows about 85,000 clones, 70% to 90% of which occur a single time. The top ten clones comprise about 20% of the sample. The sequenced material came from blood. Source of these receptors: a person between 18 and 70 years old in good health.

This rearrangement joins TRBV9 to TRBJ2-5, with 7 bases fitting TRBD1. V lost 9 bases and J lost 3; bases outside the gene matches: 8. The CDR3 has 13 residues. Germline assignment: CDR1 SGDLS and CDR2 YYNGEE. This CDR3 reads CAIADRSEETQYF. CDR3 nucleotide sequence: TGTGCCATCGCGGACAGGTCCGAAGAGACCCAGTACTTC.

The chain uses TRBV7-2 and TRBJ2-5, with no clear D. The CDR3 runs 11 residues. Deletions cut 3 bases from V and 4 bases from J, with 3 bases between. Germline CDR1 and CDR2: SGHTA and FQGNSA. The CDR3 region has the DNA TGTGCCAGCAGCTTTTTAGAGACCCAGTACTTC. Translated: CASSFLETQYF.

This clone was observed a handful of times. The chain uses TRBV14 and TRBJ2-2; 12 positions agree with TRBD1. This CDR3 contains 17 residues. Germline loops: CDR1 SGHDN, CDR2 FVKESK. Trimming took 1 base from V and 7 from J; bases not matched to a gene: 7. In DNA, the CDR3 is TGTGCCAGCAGCCAAGCTTGGGGGACAGGGGGCAACGGGGAGCTGTTTTTT. This gives the protein CASSQAWGTGGNGELFF.

The rearrangement links TRBV5-1 to TRBJ1-1; TRBD1 might be the D (5 bases). Trimming left V 2 bases short and J 4 bases short, with 12 bases between. The CDR3 covers 14 residues. Germline assignment: CDR1 SGHRS and CDR2 YFSETQ. The CDR3: CASSFGGGTTEAFF. CDR3 DNA: TGCGCCAGCAGCTTTGGTGGGGGGACCACTGAAGCTTTCTTT.

The gene calls are TRBV10-3 and TRBJ1-1, with D perhaps TRBD1 (5 bases). CDR1 ENHRY and CDR2 SYGVKD come from the germline V gene. Trimming cost V 4 bases and J 4 bases, with 16 bases left between them. The CDR3 totals 15 residues. CDR3 coding DNA: TGTGCCATCAGTGGGGGGGAGAGGTTGTCCACTGAAGCTTTCTTT. Protein product: CAISGGERLSTEAFF.

The gene calls are TRBV4-2 and TRBJ1-5; the match to TRBD1 covers 8 bases. Germline CDR1 LGHNA, CDR2 YNFKEQ. Unmatched junction bases numbered 4, after V lost 4 bases and J lost 5 bases. The CDR3 length is 14 residues. The CDR3 sequence is CASSLGQGDQPQHF. DNA for the CDR3: TGTGCCAGCAGCCTAGGACAGGGAGATCAGCCCCAGCATTTT.

J is TRBJ1-2 and V is TRBV27, with D perhaps matching TRBD1 (6 bases). Trimming pared 0 bases from V and 7 bases from J, leaving 12 bases between. Germline CDR1 is MNHEY and CDR2 is SMNVEV (reference sequence). This CDR3 is 14 amino acids long. The CDR3 DNA reads as TGTGCCAGCAGTTTATCGGGGGCCTATGGTGGCTACACCTTC. Its protein product is CASSLSGAYGGYTF.

A few counts support this clone. This chain joins TRBV28 and TRBJ2-6; no clear D. CDR3 length: 12 amino acids. The V gene's germline CDR1 is MDHEN and CDR2 SYDVKM. Trimming took 8 bases from V and 0 from J, leaving 2 bases between them. Here the CDR3 reads CASGSGANVLTF. As DNA, the CDR3 is TGTGCCAGCGGCTCTGGGGCCAACGTCCTGACTTTC.

V and J are TRBV7-8 and TRBJ1-6; D is undetermined. Trimming left V 5 bases short and J 3 bases short, with 17 bases between. Germline CDR1 is SGHVS and CDR2 is FQNEAQ. The CDR3 has 17 residues. The CDR3 region is CASSPSLPGSYNSPLHF. In DNA, the CDR3 is TGTGCCAGCAGCCCCTCCTTGCCGGGGAGCTATAATTCACCCCTCCACTTT.

The V and J genes are TRBV27 and TRBJ1-1; D not certain. This CDR3 has 13 residues. Germline V gives CDR1 MNHEY, CDR2 SMNVEV (reference sequence). The V end lost 6 bases, the J end lost 5 bases, and 13 bases lay between the germline ends. CDR3 bases: TGTGCCAGCAGCTCCTGGGCTAGAACTGAAGCTTTCTTT. Translated: CASSSWARTEAFF.

This clone appeared once. V is TRBV7-8 and J is TRBJ2-7; the D gene is possibly TRBD1 (6 bases). Trimming took off 1 base at V and 0 bases at J, with 7 bases between the two ends. Germline CDR1 and CDR2: SGHVS and FQNEAQ. This CDR3 contains 14 residues. CDR3 protein: CASSLGTASYEQYF. The CDR3 DNA follows: TGTGCCAGCAGCTTAGGGACAGCCTCCTACGAGCAGTACTTC.

The V and J genes are TRBV4-3 and TRBJ2-6; D gene ambiguous. Per germline, CDR1 LGHNA and CDR2 YSLEER. The CDR3 sequence is 18 residues long. V gave up 3 bases and J gave up 4 bases, with 19 bases separating them. The CDR3 DNA follows: TGCGCCAGCAGCCAGATCGACCCCGTCCCCGGCGGGGCCAACGTCCTGACTTTC. Amino acid sequence: CASSQIDPVPGGANVLTF.

V is TRBV2 and J is TRBJ1-6; 8 positions match TRBD1. This CDR3 contains 13 residues. The junction had 1 base not matched to a gene; V was cut back by 4 bases and J by 8 bases. Germline-derived CDR1 and CDR2 are SNHLY and FYNNEI. The CDR3 DNA reads as TGTGCCAGCAGTGTGGACAGGGATTCACCCCTCCACTTT. It specifies CASSVDRDSPLHF.

This clone has only one observation. The chain has TRBV4-1 and TRBJ2-5; TRBD2 matches 12 bases. V dropped 4 bases and J dropped 1; count of bases not matched to a gene: 4. Germline lookup yields CDR1 MGHRA and CDR2 YSYEKL. This CDR3 is 16 amino acids long. The CDR3 DNA reads as TGCGCCAGCAGCCCCGGACTAGCGGGGTCCCAAGAGACCCAGTACTTC. Its translation is CASSPGLAGSQETQYF.

V is TRBV7-6 and J is TRBJ2-7; TRBD2 is a possible D gene (8 bases). The CDR3 is 15 residues long. Germline CDR1 reads SGHVS; CDR2 reads FNYEAQ. Trimming shortened V by 4 bases and J by 2 bases, and 15 bases separated the two germline ends. The CDR3 loop reads CASSSGGTATYEQYF. CDR3 sequence (DNA): TGTGCCAGCAGCTCGGGGGGGACAGCAACCTACGAGCAGTACTTC.

The chain carries TRBV7-8 and TRBJ2-4, with 10 bases aligning to TRBD2. CDR3 length: 18 amino acids. Germline V gene data show CDR1 as SGHVS and CDR2 as FQNEAQ. The J segment lost 1 base and the V segment lost 1 base, leaving 7 bases of the junction unmatched. The CDR3 spells CASSLGSGGLLAKNIQYF. The DNA of the CDR3 is TGTGCCAGCAGCTTAGGTAGCGGGGGGCTACTTGCCAAAAACATTCAGTACTTC. Full variable domain (missing parts from reference TRBV7-8 and TRBJ2-4): GAGVSQSPRYKVAKRGQDVALRCDPISGHVSLFWYQQALGQGPEFLTYFQNEAQLDKSGLPSDRFFAERPEGSVSTLKIQRTQQEDSAVYLCASSLGSGGLLAKNIQYFGAGTRLSVL.

The chain recombines TRBV5-5 with TRBJ2-3, with TRBD2 as a possible D gene (5 bases). With 0 bases removed from V and 0 bases from J, the gap between germline ends came to 8 bases. The CDR3 loop spans 15 amino acids. The germline V gene has CDR1 SGHKS and CDR2 YYEKEE (reference sequence). The DNA for the CDR3 is TGTGCCAGCAGCTTGGCCCCTAGCAGCACAGATACGCAGTATTTT. This sequence encodes CASSLAPSSTDTQYF.

The sample holds a few counts of this clone. This chain joins TRBV11-2 and TRBJ2-7; possibly TRBD1 for D (5 bases). The CDR3 contains 14 residues. Trimming removed 5 bases from V and 3 bases from J, with 14 bases in between. Germline CDR1 and CDR2: SGHAT and FQNNGV. The CDR3 nucleotides read TGTGCCAGCAGCCCCATTAGGGGAAACTACGAGCAGTACTTC. The encoded protein is CASSPIRGNYEQYF.

The chain recombines TRBV6-1 with TRBJ1-5; D unclear. Deletions cut 1 base from V and 6 bases from J, with 16 bases between. Looked up from germline, CDR1 is MNHNS and CDR2 is SASEGT. This CDR3 comprises 16 residues. The CDR3 region is CASSEGEGPWGQPQHF. The CDR3 bases are TGTGCCAGCAGTGAAGGTGAGGGCCCATGGGGTCAGCCCCAGCATTTT.

This sequence joins TRBV27 and TRBJ2-7; TRBD2 aligns across 7 bases. Germline V gene sequence: CDR1 MNHEY, CDR2 SMNVEV (reference sequence). The ends lost 8 bases at V and 3 bases at J; junction bases unmatched: 7. The CDR3 is 13 residues long. The CDR3 loop is CASSNSGYYEQYF. CDR3 bases: TGTGCCAGCTCTAATAGCGGGTACTACGAGCAGTACTTC.

The V gene is TRBV19, the J gene TRBJ2-7, with 8 positions matching TRBD2. Per germline, CDR1 LNHDA and CDR2 SQIVND (reference sequence). V shed 5 bases and J 6 bases; nucleotides not matched to a gene: 9. The CDR3 spans 14 residues. CDR3 DNA: TGTGCCAGTAGTCTTAGCCAGCGGGGGAGCGAGCAGTACTTC. As protein: CASSLSQRGSEQYF.

V gene TRBV4-2 combines with J gene TRBJ2-6; TRBD2 matches at 7 bases. Germline V CDR1 and CDR2: LGHNA, YNFKEQ. After removal of 0 bases from V and 2 bases from J, the junction contained 4 bases not matched to a gene. This CDR3 is built from 17 residues. Here the CDR3 reads CASSQDSGGTGANVLTF. CDR3 nucleotides: TGTGCCAGCAGCCAAGATTCGGGGGGTACTGGGGCCAACGTCCTGACTTTC.

There are a few counts of this clone. The chain joins TRBV6-1 to TRBJ2-5; 10 bases agree with TRBD2. The CDR3 loop spans 19 amino acids. Germline loops: CDR1 MNHNS, CDR2 SASEGT. V lost 4 bases, J lost 2 bases, and 16 bases stayed unmatched. The CDR3 loop is CASSGVKTSGVTFQETQYF. In nucleotides, the CDR3 is TGTGCCAGCAGTGGCGTTAAAACTAGCGGGGTAACCTTTCAAGAGACCCAGTACTTC.

This clone was observed a handful of times. The chain joins TRBV28 to TRBJ1-2, with D hard to call. CDR1 is MDHEN and CDR2 is SYDVKM in the germline V gene. There are 14 residues in the CDR3. V was clipped by 3 bases and J by 3 bases, with 11 bases between them. The CDR3 coding sequence is TGTGCCAGCAGTTTGTTTGGGCAGGACTATGGCTACACCTTC. It encodes CASSLFGQDYGYTF.

The V call is TRBV27, the J call TRBJ2-7; D is possibly TRBD2 (6 bases). Germline-derived CDR1 and CDR2 are MNHEY and SMNVEV (reference sequence). The CDR3 length is 12 residues. Trimming removed 5 bases at V and 3 bases at J, with 8 bases between. Here the CDR3 reads CASSGGNYEQYF. The CDR3 DNA reads as TGTGCCAGCAGTGGAGGGAACTACGAGCAGTACTTC.